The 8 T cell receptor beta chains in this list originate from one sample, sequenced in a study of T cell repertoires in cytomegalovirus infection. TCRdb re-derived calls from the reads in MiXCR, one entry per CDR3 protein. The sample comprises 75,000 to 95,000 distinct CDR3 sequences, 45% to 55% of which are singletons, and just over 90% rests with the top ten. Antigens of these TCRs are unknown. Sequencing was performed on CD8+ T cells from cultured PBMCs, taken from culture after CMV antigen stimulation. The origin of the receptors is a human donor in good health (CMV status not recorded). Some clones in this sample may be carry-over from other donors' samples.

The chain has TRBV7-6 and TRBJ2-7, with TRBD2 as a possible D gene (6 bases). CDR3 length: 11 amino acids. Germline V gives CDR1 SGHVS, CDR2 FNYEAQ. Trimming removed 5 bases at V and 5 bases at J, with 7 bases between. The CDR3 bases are TGTGCCAGCAGCGGAGGGAACGAGCAGTACTTC. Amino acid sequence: CASSGGNEQYF.

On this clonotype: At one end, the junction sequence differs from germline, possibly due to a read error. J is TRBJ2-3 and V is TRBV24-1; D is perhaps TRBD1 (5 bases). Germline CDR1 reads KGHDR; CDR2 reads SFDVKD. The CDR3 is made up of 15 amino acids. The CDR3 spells CATSDWQGFTDMQCF. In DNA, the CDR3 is TGTGCCACCAGTGATTGGCAGGGTTTTACAGATATGCAGTGTTTT.

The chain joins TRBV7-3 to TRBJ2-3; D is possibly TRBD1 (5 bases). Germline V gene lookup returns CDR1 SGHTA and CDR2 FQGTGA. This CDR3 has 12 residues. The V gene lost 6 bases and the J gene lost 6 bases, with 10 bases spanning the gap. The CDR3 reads CASSISGDTQYF. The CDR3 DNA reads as TGTGCCAGCAGTATCTCAGGGGATACGCAGTATTTT.

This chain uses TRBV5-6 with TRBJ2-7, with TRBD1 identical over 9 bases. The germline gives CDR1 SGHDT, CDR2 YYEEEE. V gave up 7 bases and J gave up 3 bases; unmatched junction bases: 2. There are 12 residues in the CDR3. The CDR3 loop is CASQDRGYEQYF. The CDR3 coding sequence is TGTGCCAGCCAGGACAGGGGCTACGAGCAGTACTTC.

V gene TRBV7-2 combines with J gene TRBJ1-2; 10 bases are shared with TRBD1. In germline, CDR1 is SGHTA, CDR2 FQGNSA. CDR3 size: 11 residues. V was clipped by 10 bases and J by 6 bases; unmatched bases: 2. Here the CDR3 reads CATGTGDGYTF. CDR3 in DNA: TGTGCCACCGGGACAGGGGATGGCTACACCTTC. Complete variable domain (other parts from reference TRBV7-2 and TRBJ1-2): GAGVSQSPSNKVTEKGKDVELRCDPISGHTALYWYRQSLGQGLEFLIYFQGNSAPDKSGLPSDRFSAERTGGSVSTLTIQRTQQEDSAVYLCATGTGDGYTFGSGTRLTVV.

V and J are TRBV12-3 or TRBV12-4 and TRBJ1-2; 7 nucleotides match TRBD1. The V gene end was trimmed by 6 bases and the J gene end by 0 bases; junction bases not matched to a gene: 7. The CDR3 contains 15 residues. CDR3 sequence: CASRFTGAANYGYTF. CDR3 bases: TGTGCCAGCAGGTTCACAGGGGCCGCTAACTATGGCTACACCTTC.

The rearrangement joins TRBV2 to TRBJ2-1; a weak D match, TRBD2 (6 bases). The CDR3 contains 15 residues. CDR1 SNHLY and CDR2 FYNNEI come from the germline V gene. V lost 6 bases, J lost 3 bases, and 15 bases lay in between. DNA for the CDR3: TGTGCCAGCAGCGAAATCCGGGACTTCTACAATGAGCAGTTCTTC. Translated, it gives CASSEIRDFYNEQFF.

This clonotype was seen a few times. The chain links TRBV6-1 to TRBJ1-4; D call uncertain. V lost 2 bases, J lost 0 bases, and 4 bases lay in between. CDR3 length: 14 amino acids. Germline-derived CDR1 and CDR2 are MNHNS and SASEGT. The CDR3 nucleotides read TGTGCCAGCAGTGAACGGACAACTAATGAAAAACTGTTTTTT. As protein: CASSERTTNEKLFF.